The 15 T cell receptor beta chains below come from one sample, sequenced in a study of cytomegalovirus exposure and HLA in healthy donors. Method: immunoSEQ multiplex PCR; TCRdb's copy keeps in-frame clones and lacks some. The sample includes roughly 110,000 clones, 88% seen only once; the top ten take about 2%. The specimen was PBMCs. These receptors were obtained from a young woman in good health and CMV-seropositive.

This sequence joins TRBV28 and TRBJ2-1, with a possible D match to TRBD2 (7 bases). The germline V gene has CDR1 MDHEN and CDR2 SYDVKM. The V and J ends lost 5 bases and 5 bases respectively, with 10 bases between them. There are 13 residues in the CDR3. The CDR3: CASSRGGDNEQFF. The DNA of the CDR3 is TGTGCCAGCAGTAGGGGGGGGGACAATGAGCAGTTCTTC.

This rearrangement joins TRBV18 to TRBJ1-1; TRBD1 agrees at 10 bases. V lost 6 bases to trimming and J lost 4 bases; unmatched junction nucleotides: 11. The CDR3 runs to 16 residues. CDR1 KGHSH and CDR2 LQKENI come from the germline V gene. In nucleotides, the CDR3 is TGTGCCAGCTCCTCCGGGACAGGGGTGATAGTCACTGAAGCTTTCTTT. Translated, it gives CASSSGTGVIVTEAFF.

The rearrangement links TRBV19 to TRBJ2-5, with 11 bases that match TRBD1. The CDR3 totals 17 residues. Per germline, CDR1 LNHDA and CDR2 SQIVND (reference sequence). After removal of 1 base from V and 5 bases from J, the junction contained 9 bases not matched to a gene. DNA for the CDR3: TGTGCCAGTAGTATAGCCGGACAGGGGGCGCAGCGGGAGACCCAGTACTTC. Protein product: CASSIAGQGAQRETQYF. The full variable domain, its missing parts supplied by reference TRBV19 and TRBJ2-5, is DGGITQSPKYLFRKEGQNVTLSCEQNLNHDAMYWYRQDPGQGLRLIYYSQIVNDFQKGDIAEGYSVSREKKESFPLTVTSAQKNPTAFYLCASSIAGQGAQRETQYFGPGTRLLVL.

The chain links TRBV5-4 to TRBJ1-3; the D is unclear. Trimming stripped 0 bases from V and 0 bases from J, with 7 bases between. The CDR3 extends over 15 amino acids. Germline lookup yields CDR1 SGHNT and CDR2 YYREEE (reference sequence). CDR3 sequence: CASSLESGSGNTIYF. In nucleotides, the CDR3 is TGTGCCAGCAGCTTGGAGTCCGGCTCTGGAAACACCATATATTTT.

The rearrangement uses TRBV27 and TRBJ2-7, with a tentative D call TRBD2 (5 bases). CDR3 length: 13 residues. Germline CDR1 reads MNHEY; CDR2 reads SMNVEV (reference sequence). V was cut by 3 bases and J by 7 bases, with 13 bases left in between. CDR3 sequence reads: CASSFREDREQYF. The CDR3 region has the DNA TGTGCCAGCAGTTTCCGGGAAGATAGAGAGCAGTACTTC.

The chain combines TRBV5-1 with TRBJ2-3, with a weak D call TRBD2 (7 bases). Germline loops: CDR1 SGHRS, CDR2 YFSETQ. Trimming removed 5 bases from V and 2 bases from J, with 15 bases in between. CDR3 length equals 15 residues. The CDR3 loop reads CASRRGGPATDTQYF. DNA of the CDR3: TGCGCCAGCAGACGCGGGGGCCCCGCCACAGATACGCAGTATTTT. The complete variable domain, with remaining parts taken from reference TRBV5-1 and TRBJ2-3, reads KAGVTQTPRYLIKTRGQQVTLSCSPISGHRSVSWYQQTPGQGLQFLFEYFSETQRNKGNFPGRFSGRQFSNSRSEMNVSTLELGDSALYLCASRRGGPATDTQYFGPGTRLTVL.

This clone was seen only once. This chain joins TRBV5-1 and TRBJ2-5; 10 nucleotides match TRBD2. V was pared by 0 bases and J by 1 base, with 3 bases of the junction left unmatched. This CDR3 has 16 residues. Germline CDR1 and CDR2: SGHRS and YFSETQ. The CDR3 protein is CASSLGLAGVQETQYF. CDR3 nucleotides: TGCGCCAGCAGCTTGGGACTAGCGGGCGTCCAAGAGACCCAGTACTTC.

This clone was counted between two and nine times. V and J are TRBV21-1 and TRBJ1-5; TRBD1, the D gene given by the table, was not confirmed from the DNA. TRBV21-1 is labeled a pseudogene. The CDR3 has 17 amino acids. The CDR3 DNA reads TGTGCCAGCAGCAAGCGTACTTCACAGGGCCGGGGACAGCCCCAGCATTTT. Translation gives CASSKRTSQGRGQPQHF.

The V and J genes are TRBV27 and TRBJ2-7; 8 bases align to TRBD1. The germline gives CDR1 MNHEY, CDR2 SMNVEV (reference sequence). The junction had 10 bases not matched to a gene; V was cut back by 7 bases and J by 2 bases. The length of the CDR3 is 15 residues. The DNA of the CDR3 is TGTGCCAGCACCAAAGGACAGGGTAGAACCTACGAGCAGTACGTC. It specifies CASTKGQGRTYEQYV.

V gene TRBV9 combines with J gene TRBJ2-1; 8 nucleotides line up with TRBD2. Trimming took 0 bases from V and 1 from J; bases not matched to a gene: 9. This CDR3 has 18 residues. Germline loops: CDR1 SGDLS, CDR2 YYNGEE. This chain's CDR3 is CASSVDSSGQNSYNEQFF. CDR3 nucleotides: TGTGCCAGCAGCGTAGATTCTAGCGGGCAAAATTCCTACAATGAGCAGTTCTTC.

The rearrangement uses TRBV6-5 and TRBJ1-1; D is possibly TRBD1 (5 bases). V was pared by 5 bases and J by 2 bases, with 15 bases between. This CDR3 contains 15 residues. CDR1 is MNHEY and CDR2 is SVGAGI in the germline V gene. This CDR3 is CASSKLQEINTEAFF. CDR3 nucleotide sequence: TGTGCCAGCAGTAAACTACAGGAGATAAACACTGAAGCTTTCTTT.

J is TRBJ1-5 and V is TRBV7-2; D gene ambiguous. The CDR3 sequence is 13 residues long. Germline lookup yields CDR1 SGHTA and CDR2 FQGNSA. Trimming removed 1 base at V and 3 bases at J, with 4 bases between. CDR3 sequence: CASSLELNQPQHF. As DNA, the CDR3 is TGTGCCAGCAGCTTAGAGCTCAATCAGCCCCAGCATTTT.

This chain connects TRBV28 to TRBJ2-3; 7 bases fit TRBD1. In germline, CDR1 is MDHEN, CDR2 SYDVKM. The V segment lost 6 bases and the J segment 4 bases; nucleotides outside the gene matches: 7. The CDR3 consists of 14 residues. In nucleotides, the CDR3 is TGTGCCAGCAGCGAGACAGGGAAGGCAGATACGCAGTATTTT. This codes for CASSETGKADTQYF.

The chain uses TRBV7-9 and TRBJ1-3, with TRBD1 identical over 9 bases. This CDR3 region has 17 residues. V shed 5 bases, J shed 0 bases, and the junction held 8 bases outside the gene matches. Germline CDR1 reads SEHNR; CDR2 reads FQNEAQ (reference sequence). The CDR3: CASSGGQGRSSGNTIYF. CDR3 nucleotides: TGTGCCAGCAGCGGCGGACAGGGGCGAAGCTCTGGAAACACCATATATTTT.

There are a few counts of this clone. The V and J genes are TRBV28 and TRBJ1-5; D is perhaps TRBD1 (6 bases). The length of the CDR3 is 16 residues. V lost 2 bases and J lost 0, with 11 bases in between. The germline V gene has CDR1 MDHEN and CDR2 SYDVKM. CDR3 sequence reads: CASSLEGGYSNQPQHF. CDR3 nucleotides: TGTGCCAGCAGTTTAGAGGGGGGGTATAGCAATCAGCCCCAGCATTTT.